This TCR beta chain was retrieved from a study of neurological immune-mediated disorders. Study at large: Relapsing-remitting disease was seen in about 90% of the 34 multiple sclerosis patients, and secondary progressive disease was seen in 3. Study-level points and caveats: None of the CDR3 amino acid sequences of expanded clones were shared across subjects, and this suggested private repertoires in all groups. Phylogenetic grouping put 18 of 34 multiple sclerosis patients' repertoires into one related-CDR3 cluster, a possible signature.

TCRdb itself ran the 5' RACE reads through MiXCR, one entry per CDR3 protein. The sample contains about 40,000 distinct CDR3 sequences, about 2.5% of which appear only once. Trimming pared 3 bases from V and 2 bases from J, leaving 7 bases between. The CDR3 runs to 13 residues. The germline V gene has CDR1 MNHEY and CDR2 SMNVEV (reference sequence). This clonotype was detected many times. The antigen is undetermined. This TCR was recovered from a man aged 50-60 years with multiple sclerosis. The J gene is TRBJ2-5, the V gene TRBV27; D unresolved. Sequencing used PBMCs. Here the CDR3 DNA reads TGTGCCAGCAGTTTGGGCCAGCAAGAGACCCAGTACTTC. Translated, it gives CASSLGQQETQYF.